This T cell receptor (beta chain) originates from a study of T cell responses to AZD1222 COVID-19 vaccine. Study-wide results and caveats: White British ancestry dominated among donors, who included more females, and clonal diversity was possibly underestimated. CD4 TCRs associated with vaccination spanned spike, dominating at 160-218 and 743-854.

TCRdb's copy holds only in-frame clones and misses some; the assay was immunoSEQ multiplex PCR. The table records some 150,000 clones, 85% to 90% of them present only once. For this clone: Its antigen is not identified.

The length of the CDR3 is 14 residues. CDR1 is MNHEY and CDR2 is SVGAGI in the germline V gene. Trimming shortened V by 5 bases and J by 4 bases, and 11 bases separated the two germline ends. This TCR came from an adult in good health. V is TRBV6-5 and J is TRBJ2-2, with D perhaps TRBD1 (5 bases). Here the sequenced sample was peripheral blood, taken on day 0 of MenACWY control vaccination. CDR3 in amino acids: CASSTPRGTGELFF. CDR3 nucleotide sequence: TGTGCCAGCAGTACCCCAAGGGGCACCGGGGAGCTGTTTTTT.